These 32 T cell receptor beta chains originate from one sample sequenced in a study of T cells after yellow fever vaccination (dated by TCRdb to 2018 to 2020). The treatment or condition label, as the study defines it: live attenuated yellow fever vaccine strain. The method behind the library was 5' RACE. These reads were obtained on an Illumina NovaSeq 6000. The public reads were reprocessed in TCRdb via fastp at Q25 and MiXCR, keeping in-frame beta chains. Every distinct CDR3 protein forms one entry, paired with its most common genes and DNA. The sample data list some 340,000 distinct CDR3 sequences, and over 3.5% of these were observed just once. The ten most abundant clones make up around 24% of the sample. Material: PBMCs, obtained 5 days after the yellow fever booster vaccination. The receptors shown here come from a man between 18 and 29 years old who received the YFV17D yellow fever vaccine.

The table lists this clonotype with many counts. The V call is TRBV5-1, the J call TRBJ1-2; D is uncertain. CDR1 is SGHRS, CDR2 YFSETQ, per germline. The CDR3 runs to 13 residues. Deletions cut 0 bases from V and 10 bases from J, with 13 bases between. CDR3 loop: CASSLAGPVDYTF. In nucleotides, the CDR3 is TGCGCCAGCAGCTTGGCCGGTCCGGTAGACTACACCTTC. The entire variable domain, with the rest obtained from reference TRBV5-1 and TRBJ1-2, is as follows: KAGVTQTPRYLIKTRGQQVTLSCSPISGHRSVSWYQQTPGQGLQFLFEYFSETQRNKGNFPGRFSGRQFSNSRSEMNVSTLELGDSALYLCASSLAGPVDYTFGSGTRLTVV.

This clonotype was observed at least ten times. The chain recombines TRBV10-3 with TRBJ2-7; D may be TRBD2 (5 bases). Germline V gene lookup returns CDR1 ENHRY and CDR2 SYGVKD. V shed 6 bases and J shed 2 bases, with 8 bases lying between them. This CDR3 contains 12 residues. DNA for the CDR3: TGTGCCATCAGCGACGGGGCCTACGAGCAGTACTTC. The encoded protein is CAISDGAYEQYF.

The CDR3 spells CASSLARGAYNEQFF. The CDR3 bases are TGCGCCAGCAGCTTGGCGAGGGGCGCCTACAATGAGCAGTTCTTC. The chain is built from TRBV5-1 and TRBJ2-1, with D possibly called TRBD1 or TRBD2 (5 bases each). Between the trimmed V and J ends, which lost 0 bases and 2 bases, there was a span of 9 bases. The CDR3 consists of 15 residues. Germline CDR1 reads SGHRS; CDR2 reads YFSETQ.

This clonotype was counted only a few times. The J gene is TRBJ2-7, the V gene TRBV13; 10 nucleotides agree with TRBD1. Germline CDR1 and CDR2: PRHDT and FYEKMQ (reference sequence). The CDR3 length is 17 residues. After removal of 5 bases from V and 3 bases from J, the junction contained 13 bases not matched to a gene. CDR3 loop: CASSPPRTGGLGYEQYF. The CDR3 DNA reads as TGTGCCAGCAGCCCCCCCCGGACAGGGGGATTAGGCTACGAGCAGTACTTC.

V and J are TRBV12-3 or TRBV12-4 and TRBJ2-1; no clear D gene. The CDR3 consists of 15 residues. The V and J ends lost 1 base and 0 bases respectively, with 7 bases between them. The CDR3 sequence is CASSLESSSYNEQFF. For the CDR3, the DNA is TGTGCCAGCAGTTTAGAGTCAAGCTCCTACAATGAGCAGTTCTTC.

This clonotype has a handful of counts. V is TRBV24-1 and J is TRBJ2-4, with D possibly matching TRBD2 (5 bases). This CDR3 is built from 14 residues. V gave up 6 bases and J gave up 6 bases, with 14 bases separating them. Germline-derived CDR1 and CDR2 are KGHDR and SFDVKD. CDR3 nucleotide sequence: TGTGCCACCAGTCGGGGTTCAACTCCAAACATTCAGTACTTC. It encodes CATSRGSTPNIQYF.

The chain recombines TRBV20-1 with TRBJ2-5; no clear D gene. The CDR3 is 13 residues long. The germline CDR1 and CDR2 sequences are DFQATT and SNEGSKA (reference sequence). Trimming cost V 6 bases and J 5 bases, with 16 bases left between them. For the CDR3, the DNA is TGCAGTGCCCGACCTCCCAGGCTGGAGACCCAGTACTTC. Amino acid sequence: CSARPPRLETQYF.

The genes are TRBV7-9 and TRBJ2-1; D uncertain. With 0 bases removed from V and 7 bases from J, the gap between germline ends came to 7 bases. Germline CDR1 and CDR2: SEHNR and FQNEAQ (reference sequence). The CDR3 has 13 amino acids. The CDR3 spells CASSLANGNEQFF. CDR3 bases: TGTGCCAGCAGCTTAGCGAACGGGAATGAGCAGTTCTTC. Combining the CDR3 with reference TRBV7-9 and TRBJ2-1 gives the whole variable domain DTGVSQNPRHKITKRGQNVTFRCDPISEHNRLYWYRQTLGQGPEFLTYFQNEAQLEKSRLLSDRFSAERPKGSFSTLEIQRTEQGDSAMYLCASSLANGNEQFFGPGTRLTVL.

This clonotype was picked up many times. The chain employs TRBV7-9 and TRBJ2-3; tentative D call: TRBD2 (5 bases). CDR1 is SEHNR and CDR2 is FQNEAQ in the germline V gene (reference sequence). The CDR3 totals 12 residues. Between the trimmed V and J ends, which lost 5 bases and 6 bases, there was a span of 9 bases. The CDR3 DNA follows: TGTGCCAGCAGCGAATCGGGGGATACGCAGTATTTT. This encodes CASSESGDTQYF.

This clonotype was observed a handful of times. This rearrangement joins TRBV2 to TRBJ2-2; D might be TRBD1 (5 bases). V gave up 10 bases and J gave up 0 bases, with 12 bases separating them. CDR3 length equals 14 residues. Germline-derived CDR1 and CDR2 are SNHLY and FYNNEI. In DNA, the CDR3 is TGTGCCAACCAGGGCGGACCGAACACCGGGGAGCTGTTTTTT. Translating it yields CANQGGPNTGELFF.

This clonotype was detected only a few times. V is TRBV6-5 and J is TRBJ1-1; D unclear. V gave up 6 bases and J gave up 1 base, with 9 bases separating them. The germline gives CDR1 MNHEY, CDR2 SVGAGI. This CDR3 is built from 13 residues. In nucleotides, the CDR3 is TGTGCCAGCAGCTGGACGGCGAACACTGAAGCTTTCTTT. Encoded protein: CASSWTANTEAFF.

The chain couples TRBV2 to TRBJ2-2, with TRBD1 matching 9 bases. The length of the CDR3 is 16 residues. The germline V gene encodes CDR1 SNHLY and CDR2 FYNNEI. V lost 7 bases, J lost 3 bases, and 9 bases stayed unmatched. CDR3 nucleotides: TGTGCCAGCACCCAAACAGGGGGCTGCTACACCGGGGAGCTGTTTTTT. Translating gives CASTQTGGCYTGELFF.

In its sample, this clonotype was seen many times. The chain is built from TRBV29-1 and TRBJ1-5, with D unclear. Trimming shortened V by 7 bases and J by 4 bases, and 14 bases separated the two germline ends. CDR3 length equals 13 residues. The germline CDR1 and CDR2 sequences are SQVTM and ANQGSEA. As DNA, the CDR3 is TGCAGCGCCATACCACATCCAAATCAGCCCCAGCATTTT. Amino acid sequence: CSAIPHPNQPQHF.

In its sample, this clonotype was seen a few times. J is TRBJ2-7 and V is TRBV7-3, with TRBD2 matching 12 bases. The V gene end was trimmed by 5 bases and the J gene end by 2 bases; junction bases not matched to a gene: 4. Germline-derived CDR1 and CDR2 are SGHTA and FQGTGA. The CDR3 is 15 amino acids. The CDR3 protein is CASSVSSGGAYEQYF. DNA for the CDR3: TGTGCCAGCAGCGTCTCTAGCGGGGGGGCCTACGAGCAGTACTTC. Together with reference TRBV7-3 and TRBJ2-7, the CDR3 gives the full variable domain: GAGVSQTPSNKVTEKGKYVELRCDPISGHTALYWYRQSLGQGPEFLIYFQGTGAADDSGLPNDRFFAVRPEGSVSTLKIQRTERGDSAVYLCASSVSSGGAYEQYFGPGTRLTVT.

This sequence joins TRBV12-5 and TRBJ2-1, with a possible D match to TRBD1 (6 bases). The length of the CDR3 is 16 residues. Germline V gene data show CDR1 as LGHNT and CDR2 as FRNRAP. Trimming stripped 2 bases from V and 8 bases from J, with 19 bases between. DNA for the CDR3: TGTGCTAGTGGTTTGTCCCCAGGGGCAAGAGGCGATGAGCAGTTCTTC. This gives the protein CASGLSPGARGDEQFF.

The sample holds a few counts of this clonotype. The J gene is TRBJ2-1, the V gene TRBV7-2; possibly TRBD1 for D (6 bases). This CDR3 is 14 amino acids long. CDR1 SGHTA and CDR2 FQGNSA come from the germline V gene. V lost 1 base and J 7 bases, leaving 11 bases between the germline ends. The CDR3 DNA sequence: TGTGCCAGCAGCTTAGGATCACAGGGAAATGAGCAGTTCTTC. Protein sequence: CASSLGSQGNEQFF.

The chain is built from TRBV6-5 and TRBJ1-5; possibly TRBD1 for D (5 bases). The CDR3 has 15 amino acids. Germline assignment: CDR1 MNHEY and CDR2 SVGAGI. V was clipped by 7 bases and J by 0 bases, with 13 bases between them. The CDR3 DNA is TGTGCCAGCAAAGTTCGGGGCTATAGCAATCAGCCCCAGCATTTT. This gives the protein CASKVRGYSNQPQHF.

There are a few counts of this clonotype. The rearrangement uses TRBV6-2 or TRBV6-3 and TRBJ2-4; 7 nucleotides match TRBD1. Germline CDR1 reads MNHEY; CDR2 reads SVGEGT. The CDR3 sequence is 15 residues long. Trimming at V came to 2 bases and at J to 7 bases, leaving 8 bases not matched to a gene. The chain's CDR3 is CASSYDDREWNIQYF. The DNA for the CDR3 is TGTGCCAGCAGTTACGACGACAGGGAATGGAACATTCAGTACTTC.

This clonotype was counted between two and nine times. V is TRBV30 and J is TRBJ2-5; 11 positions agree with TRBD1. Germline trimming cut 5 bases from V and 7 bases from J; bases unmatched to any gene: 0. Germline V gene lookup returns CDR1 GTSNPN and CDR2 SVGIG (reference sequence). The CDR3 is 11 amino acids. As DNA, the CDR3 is TGTGCCTGGGGGACAGGGGGGACCCAGTACTTC. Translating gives CAWGTGGTQYF.

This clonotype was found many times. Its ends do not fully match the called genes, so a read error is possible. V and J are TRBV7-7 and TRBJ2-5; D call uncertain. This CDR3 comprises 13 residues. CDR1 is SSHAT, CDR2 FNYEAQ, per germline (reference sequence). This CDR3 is CASSLPFRETQYF. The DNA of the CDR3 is TGTGCTAGCAGCTTACCCTTTCGAGAGACCCAGTACTTC.

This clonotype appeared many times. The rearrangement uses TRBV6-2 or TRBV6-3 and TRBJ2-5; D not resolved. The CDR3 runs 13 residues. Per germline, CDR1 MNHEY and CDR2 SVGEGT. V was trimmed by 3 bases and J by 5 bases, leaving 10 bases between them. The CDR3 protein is CASSYGPGETQYF. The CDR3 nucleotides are TGTGCCAGCAGTTATGGACCGGGTGAGACCCAGTACTTC.

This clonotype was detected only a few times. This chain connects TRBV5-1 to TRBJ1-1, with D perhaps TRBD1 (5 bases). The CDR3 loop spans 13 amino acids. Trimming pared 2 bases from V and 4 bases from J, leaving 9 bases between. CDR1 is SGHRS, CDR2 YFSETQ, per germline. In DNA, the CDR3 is TGCGCCAGCAGCTTTGACAGCTTCACTGAAGCTTTCTTT. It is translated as CASSFDSFTEAFF. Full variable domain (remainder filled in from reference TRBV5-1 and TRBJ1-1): KAGVTQTPRYLIKTRGQQVTLSCSPISGHRSVSWYQQTPGQGLQFLFEYFSETQRNKGNFPGRFSGRQFSNSRSEMNVSTLELGDSALYLCASSFDSFTEAFFGQGTRLTVV.

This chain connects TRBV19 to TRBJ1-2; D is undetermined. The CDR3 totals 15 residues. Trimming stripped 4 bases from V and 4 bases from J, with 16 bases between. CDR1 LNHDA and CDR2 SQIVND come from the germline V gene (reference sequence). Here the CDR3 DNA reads TGTGCCAGTAGTACCGGTCAATTAACTTTCTATGGCTACACCTTC. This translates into CASSTGQLTFYGYTF.

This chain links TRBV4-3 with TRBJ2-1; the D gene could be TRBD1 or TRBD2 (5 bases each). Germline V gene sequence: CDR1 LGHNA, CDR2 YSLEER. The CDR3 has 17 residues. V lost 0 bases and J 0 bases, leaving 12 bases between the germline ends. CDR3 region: CASSQDGGSDSYNEQFF. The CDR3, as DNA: TGCGCCAGCAGCCAAGATGGGGGATCAGACTCCTACAATGAGCAGTTCTTC.

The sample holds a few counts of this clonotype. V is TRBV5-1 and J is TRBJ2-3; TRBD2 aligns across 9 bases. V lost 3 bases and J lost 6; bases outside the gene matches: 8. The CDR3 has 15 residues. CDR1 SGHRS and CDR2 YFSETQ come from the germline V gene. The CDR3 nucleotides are TGCGCCAGCAGCTCTCGACTAGCGGTGGCTGATACGCAGTATTTT. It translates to CASSSRLAVADTQYF.

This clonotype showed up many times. CDR3 DNA sequence: TGCGCCAGCAGTCGAGGGACAGCTCGCTACAATGAGCAGTTCTTC. This gives the protein CASSRGTARYNEQFF. The chain combines TRBV4-3 with TRBJ2-1; TRBD1 matches at 7 bases. CDR3 length equals 15 residues. With 6 bases clipped from V and 3 bases from J, the junction kept 8 bases outside the gene matches. Germline V CDR1 and CDR2: LGHNA, YSLEER.

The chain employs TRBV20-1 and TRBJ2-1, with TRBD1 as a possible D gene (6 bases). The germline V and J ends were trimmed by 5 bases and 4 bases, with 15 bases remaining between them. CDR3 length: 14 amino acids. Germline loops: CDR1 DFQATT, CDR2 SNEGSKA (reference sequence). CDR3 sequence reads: CSASGDEEYNEQFF. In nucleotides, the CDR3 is TGCAGTGCTTCAGGGGACGAGGAATACAATGAGCAGTTCTTC.

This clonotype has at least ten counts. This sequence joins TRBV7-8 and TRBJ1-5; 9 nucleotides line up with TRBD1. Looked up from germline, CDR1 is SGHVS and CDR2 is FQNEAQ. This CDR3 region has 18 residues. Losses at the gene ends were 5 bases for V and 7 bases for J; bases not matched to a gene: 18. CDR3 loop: CASSPISRDRALGQPQHF. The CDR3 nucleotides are TGTGCCAGCAGCCCTATCAGCCGGGACAGGGCTTTGGGGCAGCCCCAGCATTTT.

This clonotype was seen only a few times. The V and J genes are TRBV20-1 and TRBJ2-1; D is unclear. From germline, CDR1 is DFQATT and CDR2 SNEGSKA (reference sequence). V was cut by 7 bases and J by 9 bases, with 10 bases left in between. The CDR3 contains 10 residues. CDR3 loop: CSELVGEQFF. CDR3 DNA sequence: TGCAGTGAGCTGGTAGGTGAGCAGTTCTTC.

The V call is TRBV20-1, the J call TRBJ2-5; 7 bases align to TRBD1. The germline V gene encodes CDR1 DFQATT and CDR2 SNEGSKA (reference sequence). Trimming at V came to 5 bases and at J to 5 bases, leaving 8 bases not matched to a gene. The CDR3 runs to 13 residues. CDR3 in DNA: TGCAGTGCTGAAGTAACAGGGGTTGAGACCCAGTACTTC. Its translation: CSAEVTGVETQYF.

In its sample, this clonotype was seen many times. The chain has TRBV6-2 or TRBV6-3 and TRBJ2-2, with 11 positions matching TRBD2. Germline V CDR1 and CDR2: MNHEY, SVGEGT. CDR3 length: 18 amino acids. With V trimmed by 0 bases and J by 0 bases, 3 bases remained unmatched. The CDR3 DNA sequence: TGTGCCAGCAGTTACTCGCCTAGCGGGGGGACGAACACCGGGGAGCTGTTTTTT. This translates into CASSYSPSGGTNTGELFF.

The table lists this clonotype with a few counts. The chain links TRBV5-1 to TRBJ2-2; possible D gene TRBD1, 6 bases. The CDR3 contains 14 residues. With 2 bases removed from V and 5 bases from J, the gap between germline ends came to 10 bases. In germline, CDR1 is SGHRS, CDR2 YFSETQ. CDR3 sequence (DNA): TGCGCCAGCAGCTTCGAACAGGGAACCGGGGAGCTGTTTTTT. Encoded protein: CASSFEQGTGELFF. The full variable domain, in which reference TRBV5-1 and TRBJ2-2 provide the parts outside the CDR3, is KAGVTQTPRYLIKTRGQQVTLSCSPISGHRSVSWYQQTPGQGLQFLFEYFSETQRNKGNFPGRFSGRQFSNSRSEMNVSTLELGDSALYLCASSFEQGTGELFFGEGSRLTVL.